Listed below are T cell receptor beta chains from one sample, sequenced in a study of OX40 agonist ivuxolimab in advanced cancers. Only in-frame clones appear in the TCRdb table, and some are missing; sequencing was by immunoSEQ multiplex PCR. The sample contains 30,000 or so clones, about 84% of which appear only once. Sequencing was performed on CD4+ or CD8+ T cells sorted from blood, taken in a trial of the OX40 agonist ivuxolimab. Receptor source: an adult with an advanced solid tumor such as melanoma, head and neck, liver or kidney cancer. Both conserved end residues are part of each CDR3. D genes are given only for firm matches. Not every row has a clone size; where given, it reads once, few, many or a size class.

v_call	j_call	clone_size	d_call	cdr3_aa	cdr3_nt
TRBV7-2	TRBJ2-7	.	TRBD1	CASSLLGTEPWEQYF	TGTGCCAGCAGCTTACTTGGGACAGAACCTTGGGAGCAGTACTTC
TRBV18	TRBJ2-3	.	TRBD2	CASSPSELAGDTQYF	TGTGCCAGCTCACCTTCAGAACTAGCGGGGGATACGCAGTATTTT
TRBV4-1	TRBJ1-1	.	TRBD1	CASSQQPGQGADEAFF	TGCGCCAGCAGCCAGCAACCGGGACAGGGCGCGGATGAAGCTTTCTTT
TRBV9	TRBJ2-7	.	.	CASSSTGGPPLEEQYF	TGTGCCAGCAGCTCCACTGGAGGGCCCCCCCTTGAGGAGCAGTACTTC
TRBV25-1	TRBJ1-1	.	.	CASSEWTANTEAFF	TGTGCCAGCAGTGAATGGACAGCAAACACTGAAGCTTTCTTT
TRBV27	TRBJ2-1	once	TRBD1	CASSSGQDSYNEQFF	TGTGCCAGCAGTTCCGGACAGGACTCCTACAATGAGCAGTTCTTC
TRBV5-1	TRBJ2-7	few	TRBD1	CASSLEWDRVYEQYF	TGCGCCAGCAGCTTGGAGTGGGACAGGGTCTACGAGCAGTACTTC
TRBV6-1	TRBJ1-5	.	.	CASSEIRVVTQPQHF	TGTGCCAGCAGTGAAATCAGGGTGGTAACGCAGCCCCAGCATTTT
TRBV7-3	TRBJ2-5	.	.	CASSPGTWTSQETQYF	TGTGCCAGCAGCCCCGGGACTTGGACTTCGCAAGAGACCCAGTACTTC
TRBV9	TRBJ2-7	.	TRBD2	CASSPSGRSSYEQYF	TGTGCCAGCAGCCCTAGCGGGAGGAGCTCCTACGAGCAGTACTTC
TRBV11-2	TRBJ1-3	once	.	CASSLGGSTIYF	TGTGCCAGCAGCTTAGGAGGCAGCACCATATATTTT
TRBV7-3	TRBJ2-3	many	TRBD2	CASSLGLAGSTDTQYF	TGTGCCAGCAGCTTAGGGCTAGCGGGAAGCACAGATACGCAGTATTTT